Sequencing of this TCR beta chain was carried out in a study of siplizumab effects on memory and regulatory T cells. For the study at large: Pairing was applied to the mixed lymphocyte reactions, which contained siplizumab at around 0.95 ug/mL or no drug.

Per-sample assaying covered 95,000 to 100,000 TCR templates. Repertoires were generated with immunoSEQ multiplex PCR, while TCRdb's copy carries only in-frame clones and drops some. The sample lists 9,500 to 13,000 clones; about 45% were seen once. Whole-study findings and limits: Treg origin accounted for an average of roughly 64% of mappable alloreactive CD4+ clones with siplizumab and less than 30% in controls. In the presence of siplizumab, alloreactive sequences traceable to unstimulated CD4+ memory cells were significantly reduced.

With regard to this clone: Its antigen is unknown.

Responder and stimulator cells in the mixed lymphocyte reaction were cultured together for more than five days at 37°C. The CDR3 length is 13 residues. V gave up 0 bases and J gave up 5 bases, with 5 bases separating them. Germline CDR1 is GTSNPN and CDR2 is SVGIG (reference sequence). The clonotype comes from a human donor in good health; the cells came from an allogeneic mixed lymphocyte reaction. The chain links TRBV30 to TRBJ1-6; D is unresolved. The sample comprised CFSE-low (dividing) CD4+ T cells sorted from an allogeneic mixed lymphocyte reaction. CDR3 sequence: CAWSVFDNSPLHF. The CDR3 nucleotides read TGTGCCTGGAGTGTATTCGATAATTCACCCCTCCACTTT.